The 14 T cell receptor beta chains in this list originate from one sample, sequenced in a study of cytomegalovirus exposure and HLA in healthy donors. Vbeta (60) and Jbeta (13) primers were used in the PCR. The method was immunoSEQ multiplex PCR; TCRdb's version includes in-frame clones alone and lacks a portion of them. The sample carries over 30,000 clones, 75% to 85% recorded once. Material: PBMCs. The source of these receptors is a male donor in good health and CMV-seronegative.

This chain joins TRBV4-2 and TRBJ1-3, with D unclear. V shed 3 bases and J shed 4 bases, with 13 bases lying between them. The V gene's germline CDR1 is LGHNA and CDR2 YNFKEQ. The CDR3 sequence is 15 residues long. CDR3 residues: CASSQSRLPGNTIYF. In nucleotides, the CDR3 is TGTGCCAGCAGCCAGTCCAGACTCCCCGGAAACACCATATATTTT.

J is TRBJ1-5 and V is TRBV7-9, with D unclear. V lost 5 bases to trimming and J lost 4 bases, with 12 bases between them. CDR1 is SEHNR, CDR2 FQNEAQ, per germline (reference sequence). The CDR3 spans 14 residues. The CDR3 coding sequence is TGTGCCAGCAGCCCTCCGGGGTTGAATCAGCCCCAGCATTTT. Amino acid sequence: CASSPPGLNQPQHF.

This rearrangement joins TRBV9 to TRBJ1-2; D not resolved. Trimming stripped 0 bases from V and 5 bases from J, with 14 bases between. Germline assignment: CDR1 SGDLS and CDR2 YYNGEE. The CDR3 covers 15 residues. The CDR3 here is CASSVGLGMEYGYTF. CDR3 sequence (DNA): TGTGCCAGCAGCGTAGGTTTAGGCATGGAGTATGGCTACACCTTC.

The chain carries TRBV7-2 and TRBJ1-4; TRBD1 agrees at 8 bases. The CDR3 is 14 residues long. V shed 4 bases, J shed 7 bases, and the junction held 5 bases outside the gene matches. The V gene's germline CDR1 is SGHTA and CDR2 FQGNSA. The CDR3 spells CASSYQGAGEKLFF. Here the CDR3 DNA reads TGTGCCAGCAGCTACCAGGGGGCTGGTGAAAAACTGTTTTTT.

The V gene is TRBV7-6, the J gene TRBJ1-5; tentatively, D is TRBD1 (5 bases). V gave up 1 base and J gave up 5 bases, with 12 bases separating them. The germline gives CDR1 SGHVS, CDR2 FNYEAQ. The CDR3 consists of 15 residues. The CDR3 nucleotides are TGTGCCAGCAGCTTAGTGGCAGGGTGGGATCAGCCCCAGCATTTT. Its translation: CASSLVAGWDQPQHF. The variable domain in full, with the rest retrieved from reference TRBV7-6 and TRBJ1-5, is GAGVSQSPRYKVTKRGQDVALRCDPISGHVSLYWYRQALGQGPEFLTYFNYEAQQDKSGLPNDRFSAERPEGSISTLTIQRTEQRDSAMYRCASSLVAGWDQPQHFGDGTRLSIL.

Only one count was recorded for this clone. V gene TRBV15 combines with J gene TRBJ2-7; D possibly corresponds to TRBD1 (6 bases). Germline loops: CDR1 LNHNV, CDR2 YYDKDF (reference sequence). Trimming took 0 bases from V and 0 from J, leaving 9 bases between them. The CDR3 sequence is 15 residues long. CDR3 DNA sequence: TGTGCCACCAGCAGAGAAACAGGGACCTCCTACGAGCAGTACTTC. This codes for CATSRETGTSYEQYF.

This chain links TRBV29-1 with TRBJ1-2; D unresolved. V was pared by 0 bases and J by 4 bases, with 12 bases between. CDR3 size: 14 residues. CDR1 and CDR2 from the germline V gene are SQVTM and ANQGSEA. CDR3 sequence: CSVEDRRIAYGYTF. The CDR3 nucleotides read TGCAGCGTTGAAGATCGCAGAATCGCCTATGGCTACACCTTC.

The chain is built from TRBV5-1 and TRBJ2-6; D is undetermined. V lost 4 bases to trimming and J lost 0 bases, with 8 bases between them. Per germline, CDR1 SGHRS and CDR2 YFSETQ. The CDR3 is 15 amino acids. The CDR3 nucleotides are TGCGCCAGCAGCGAGGTGGCCTCTGGGGCCAACGTCCTGACTTTC. It is translated as CASSEVASGANVLTF.

The J gene is TRBJ1-1, the V gene TRBV10-3; 8 positions agree with TRBD1. This CDR3 is 12 amino acids long. The V and J ends lost 10 bases and 9 bases, in that order; junction bases with no gene match: 10. CDR1 is ENHRY, CDR2 SYGVKD, per germline. The CDR3 is CATGQGETQAFF. The DNA for the CDR3 is TGTGCCACCGGACAGGGAGAAACTCAAGCTTTCTTT.

J is TRBJ2-3 and V is TRBV6-5, with a weak D call TRBD2 (5 bases). The V end was cut by 2 bases, the J end by 8 bases, with 17 bases between. Germline CDR1 and CDR2: MNHEY and SVGAGI. The CDR3 covers 15 residues. CDR3 nucleotide sequence: TGTGCCAGCAGTTACCCCACAAGCGGACGGGCTACGCAGTATTTT. Translating gives CASSYPTSGRATQYF.

The CDR3 is CASSVTGGADNEQFF. The CDR3 coding sequence is TGTGCCAGCAGCGTCACAGGGGGCGCGGATAATGAGCAGTTCTTC. V and J are TRBV9 and TRBJ2-1, with 9 bases that match TRBD1. This CDR3 comprises 15 residues. The germline gives CDR1 SGDLS, CDR2 YYNGEE. The J segment lost 7 bases and the V segment lost 2 bases, leaving 7 bases of the junction unmatched.

The chain couples TRBV5-4 to TRBJ2-1; 10 nucleotides agree with TRBD1. The junction had 8 bases not matched to a gene; V was cut back by 3 bases and J by 8 bases. The CDR3 runs 15 residues. Germline V gene data show CDR1 as SGHNT and CDR2 as YYREEE (reference sequence). CDR3 sequence (DNA): TGTGCCAGCAGCTCCTCGGGACAGGGGTTCCATGAGCAGTTCTTC. It codes for CASSSSGQGFHEQFF.

This clone was seen only a few times. The chain links TRBV29-1 to TRBJ2-5, with 8 bases identical to TRBD1. Per germline, CDR1 SQVTM and CDR2 ANQGSEA. Trimming took 3 bases from V and 5 from J; bases not matched to a gene: 11. The CDR3 covers 15 residues. CDR3 sequence (DNA): TGCAGCGTTGAGGTCAGGGGGCTATCTAGGGAGACCCAGTACTTC. Protein: CSVEVRGLSRETQYF.

This chain links TRBV1 with TRBJ2-7; the table's TRBD1 call for D was not verified on the DNA. TRBV1 is a recognized pseudogene. The CDR3 has 12 residues. The CDR3 region has the DNA TGCACCAGCAGCGACACGACCTACGAGCAGTACTTC. Protein product: CTSSDTTYEQYF.